The T cell receptor (beta chain) described here comes from a study of Graves' ophthalmopathy and Graves' hyperthyroidism. Study-level findings and limits: Ophthalmopathy progression cases were predicted by the model with approximately 70% sensitivity and approximately 74% specificity.

RNA transcripts provided the template for amplifying TCR beta CDR3 regions. First-round RT-PCR with HTBI primers preceded a second-round multiplex PCR. TCRdb fed the multiplex PCR reads into MiXCR, producing one record per CDR3 protein. The sample records around 470,000 distinct CDR3 sequences, around an eighth being singletons. From germline, CDR1 is MDHEN and CDR2 SYDVKM. This CDR3 comprises 11 residues. Trimming removed 8 bases from V and 8 bases from J, with 12 bases in between. This clonotype showed up many times. Its antigen is unknown. The sequencing sample was made of blood. The chain recombines TRBV28 with TRBJ1-1; no definite D call. The receptor's source is a woman in her twenties or thirties with Graves' ophthalmopathy. This chain's CDR3 is CASRGINEAFF. The CDR3, as DNA: TGTGCCAGCCGGGGAATTAACGAAGCTTTCTTT.